The clone carrying this T cell receptor beta chain was detected ten times or more. The data are from a study of T-cell memory formation after mild COVID-19. V gave up 5 bases and J gave up 4 bases, with 9 bases separating them. This CDR3 has 13 residues. Germline V gene data show CDR1 as SGHVS and CDR2 as FQNEAQ. A single record per CDR3 protein comes from TCRdb applying MiXCR to the 5' RACE reads. Of approximately 250,000 distinct CDR3 sequences in the sample, over 15% were seen once. This TCR was sampled from a man younger than 30 who had mild COVID-19 (a few samples of this study predate the infection). Cell type and time point are not known. The J gene is TRBJ2-1, the V gene TRBV7-8; tentative D call: TRBD2 (6 bases). Sequenced input: PBMCs or a T cell subset sorted from them (not recorded which). The CDR3 loop is CASSIGRYNEQFF. The CDR3 DNA follows: TGTGCCAGCAGCATTGGGAGGTACAATGAGCAGTTCTTC. The full variable domain, in which reference TRBV7-8 and TRBJ2-1 provide the parts outside the CDR3, is GAGVSQSPRYKVAKRGQDVALRCDPISGHVSLFWYQQALGQGPEFLTYFQNEAQLDKSGLPSDRFFAERPEGSVSTLKIQRTQQEDSAVYLCASSIGRYNEQFFGPGTRLTVL.